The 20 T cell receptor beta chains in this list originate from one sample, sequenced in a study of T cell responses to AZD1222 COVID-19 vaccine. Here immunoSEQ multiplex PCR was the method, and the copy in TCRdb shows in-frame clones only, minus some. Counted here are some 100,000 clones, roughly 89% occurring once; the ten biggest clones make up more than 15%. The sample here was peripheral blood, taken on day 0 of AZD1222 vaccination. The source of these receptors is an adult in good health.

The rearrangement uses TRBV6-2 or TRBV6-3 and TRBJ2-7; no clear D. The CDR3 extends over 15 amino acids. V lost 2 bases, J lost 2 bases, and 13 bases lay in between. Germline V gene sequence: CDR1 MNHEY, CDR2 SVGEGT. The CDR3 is CASSYDGITTYEQYF. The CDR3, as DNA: TGTGCCAGCAGTTACGATGGTATTACAACCTACGAGCAGTACTTC.

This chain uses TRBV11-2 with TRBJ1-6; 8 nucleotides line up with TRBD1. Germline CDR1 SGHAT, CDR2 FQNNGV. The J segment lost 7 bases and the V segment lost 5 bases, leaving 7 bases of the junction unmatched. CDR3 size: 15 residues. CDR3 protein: CASSGQGAANSPLHF. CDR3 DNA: TGTGCCAGCAGCGGGCAGGGGGCCGCGAATTCACCCCTCCACTTT.

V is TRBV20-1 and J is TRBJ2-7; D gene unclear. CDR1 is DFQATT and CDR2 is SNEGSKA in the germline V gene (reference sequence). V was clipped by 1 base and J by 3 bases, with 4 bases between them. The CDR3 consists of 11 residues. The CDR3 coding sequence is TGCAGTGCTAGAGTAAACTACGAGCAGTACTTC. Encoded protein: CSARVNYEQYF.

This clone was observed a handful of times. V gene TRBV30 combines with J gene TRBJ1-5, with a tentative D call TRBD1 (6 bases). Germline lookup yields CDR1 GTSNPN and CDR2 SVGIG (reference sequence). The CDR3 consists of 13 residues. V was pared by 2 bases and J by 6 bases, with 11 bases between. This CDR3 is CAWSTKGGQPQHF. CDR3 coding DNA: TGTGCCTGGAGTACTAAGGGGGGTCAGCCCCAGCATTTT.

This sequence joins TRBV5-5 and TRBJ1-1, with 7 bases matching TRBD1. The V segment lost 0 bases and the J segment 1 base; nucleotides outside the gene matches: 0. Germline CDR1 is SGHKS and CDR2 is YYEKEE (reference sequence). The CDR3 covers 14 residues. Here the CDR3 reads CASSLDRGNTEAFF. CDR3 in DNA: TGTGCCAGCAGCTTGGACAGGGGGAACACTGAAGCTTTCTTT.

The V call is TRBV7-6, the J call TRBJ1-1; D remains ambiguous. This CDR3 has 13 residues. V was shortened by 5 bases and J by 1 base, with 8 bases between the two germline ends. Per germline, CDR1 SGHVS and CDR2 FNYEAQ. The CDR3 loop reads CASSQRENTEAFF. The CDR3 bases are TGTGCCAGCAGCCAACGAGAGAACACTGAAGCTTTCTTT.

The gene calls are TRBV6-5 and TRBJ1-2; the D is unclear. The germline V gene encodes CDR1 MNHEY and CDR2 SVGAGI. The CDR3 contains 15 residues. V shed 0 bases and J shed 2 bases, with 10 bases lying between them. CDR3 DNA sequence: TGTGCCAGCAGTTACTCAGGGCTCCCGAACTATGGCTACACCTTC. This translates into CASSYSGLPNYGYTF.

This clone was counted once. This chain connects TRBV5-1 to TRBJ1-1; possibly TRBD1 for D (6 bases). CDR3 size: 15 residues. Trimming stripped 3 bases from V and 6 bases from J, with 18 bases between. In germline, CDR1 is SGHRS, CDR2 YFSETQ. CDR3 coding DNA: TGCGCCAGCAGCTGGCGGGGGGGCGAAGGCGCTGAAGCTTTCTTT. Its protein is CASSWRGGEGAEAFF.

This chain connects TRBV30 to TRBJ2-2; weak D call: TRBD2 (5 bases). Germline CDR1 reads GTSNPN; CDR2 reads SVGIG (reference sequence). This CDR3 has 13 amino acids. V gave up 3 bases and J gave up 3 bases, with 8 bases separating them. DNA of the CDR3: TGTGCCTGGAGCAAGGACTACACCGGGGAGCTGTTTTTT. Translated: CAWSKDYTGELFF.

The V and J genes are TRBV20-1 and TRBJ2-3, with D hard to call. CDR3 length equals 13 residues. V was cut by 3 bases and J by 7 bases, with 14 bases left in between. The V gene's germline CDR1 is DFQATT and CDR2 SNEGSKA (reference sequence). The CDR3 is CSASLVPGNTQYF. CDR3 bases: TGCAGTGCTAGTCTTGTTCCCGGAAATACGCAGTATTTT.

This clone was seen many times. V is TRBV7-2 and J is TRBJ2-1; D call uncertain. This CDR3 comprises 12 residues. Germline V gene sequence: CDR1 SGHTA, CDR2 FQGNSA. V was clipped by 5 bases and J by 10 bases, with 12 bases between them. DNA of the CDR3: TGTGCCAGCAGCATCCAGACGTGGGAGCAGTTCTTC. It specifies CASSIQTWEQFF.

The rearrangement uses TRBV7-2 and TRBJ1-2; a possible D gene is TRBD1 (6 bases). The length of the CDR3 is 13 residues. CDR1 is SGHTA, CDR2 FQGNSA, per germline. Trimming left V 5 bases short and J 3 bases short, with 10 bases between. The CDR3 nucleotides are TGTGCCAGCAGCATCGGGACATACTATGGCTACACCTTC. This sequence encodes CASSIGTYYGYTF.

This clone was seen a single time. The CDR3 DNA reads as TGTGCCAGCAGACCTCAGGGCGGGGCTGAAGCTTTCTTT. This codes for CASRPQGGAEAFF. The chain links TRBV6-6 to TRBJ1-1; the D gene is possibly TRBD1 (5 bases). The CDR3 length is 13 residues. Germline CDR1 MNHNY, CDR2 SVGAGI (reference sequence). V was trimmed by 6 bases and J by 6 bases, leaving 14 bases between them.

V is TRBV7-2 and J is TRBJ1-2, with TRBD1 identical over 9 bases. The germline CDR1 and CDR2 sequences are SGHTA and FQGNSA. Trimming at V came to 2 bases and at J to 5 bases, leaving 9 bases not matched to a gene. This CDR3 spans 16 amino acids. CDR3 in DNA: TGTGCCAGCAGCTTACAATTCGGACAGGGGATTTATGGCTACACCTTC. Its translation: CASSLQFGQGIYGYTF.

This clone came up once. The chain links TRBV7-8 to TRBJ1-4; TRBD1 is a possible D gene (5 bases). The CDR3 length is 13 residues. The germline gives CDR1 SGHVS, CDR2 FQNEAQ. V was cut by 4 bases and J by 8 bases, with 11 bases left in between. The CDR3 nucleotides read TGTGCCAGCAGCTACGGGACGCAAGAAAAACTGTTTTTT. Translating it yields CASSYGTQEKLFF.

The CDR3 here is CSASTTSGTHEQYF. CDR3 nucleotides: TGCAGTGCTAGTACGACTAGCGGGACCCACGAGCAGTACTTC. The chain carries TRBV20-1 and TRBJ2-7; 11 nucleotides line up with TRBD2. Trimming cost V 3 bases and J 5 bases; bases outside gene matches: 6. Germline-derived CDR1 and CDR2 are DFQATT and SNEGSKA (reference sequence). The CDR3 contains 14 residues.

CDR3 protein: CASSPSGAYEQYF. CDR3 nucleotide sequence: TGTGCCAGCTCACCGTCCGGGGCGTACGAGCAGTACTTC. The J gene is TRBJ2-7, the V gene TRBV18; D may be TRBD1 or TRBD2 (5 bases each). CDR1 and CDR2 (germline): KGHSH, LQKENI. Between the trimmed V and J ends, which lost 3 bases and 4 bases, there was a span of 10 bases. The CDR3 has 13 residues.

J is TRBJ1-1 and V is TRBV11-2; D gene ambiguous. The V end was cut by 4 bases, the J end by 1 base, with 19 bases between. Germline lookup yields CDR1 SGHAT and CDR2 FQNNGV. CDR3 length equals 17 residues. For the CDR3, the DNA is TGTGCCAGCAGCTCGATAAAGGATAAGGACCGGAACACTGAAGCTTTCTTT. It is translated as CASSSIKDKDRNTEAFF. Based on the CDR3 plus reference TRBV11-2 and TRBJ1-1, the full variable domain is EAGVAQSPRYKIIEKRQSVAFWCNPISGHATLYWYQQILGQGPKLLIQFQNNGVVDDSQLPKDRFSAERLKGVDSTLKIQPAKLEDSAVYLCASSSIKDKDRNTEAFFGQGTRLTVV.

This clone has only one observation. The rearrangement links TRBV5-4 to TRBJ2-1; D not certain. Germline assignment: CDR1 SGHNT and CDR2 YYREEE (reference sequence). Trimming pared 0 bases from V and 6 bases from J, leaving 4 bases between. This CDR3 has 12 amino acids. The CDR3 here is CASSLVVNEQFF. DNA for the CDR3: TGTGCCAGCAGCTTGGTCGTCAATGAGCAGTTCTTC.

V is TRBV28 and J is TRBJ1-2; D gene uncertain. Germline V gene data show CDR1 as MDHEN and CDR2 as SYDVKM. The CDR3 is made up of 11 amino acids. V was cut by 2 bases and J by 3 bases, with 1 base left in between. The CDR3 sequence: CASSLDYGYTF. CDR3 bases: TGTGCCAGCAGTTTAGACTATGGCTACACCTTC.